The entry below describes one TCR beta chain. The antigen is unknown. MiXCR, applied by TCRdb to the reads, yields one record per CDR3 protein. This table holds approximately 910,000 distinct CDR3 sequences, roughly 30% found once. The CDR3 is made up of 14 amino acids. Germline assignment: CDR1 MNHEY and CDR2 SVGEGT. Trimming removed 2 bases from V and 8 bases from J, with 13 bases in between. This sample was included in a study of T cell repertoires in cytomegalovirus infection. Study-level background: Recently identified HLA-C-restricted CMV epitopes were among the peptides used. CMV infection together with matching HLA type was indicated by public TCR beta signatures. Points from the study as a whole: Frequencies of public TCR beta families were cumulated, and this identified carriers of CMV plus the relevant HLA.

The chain has TRBV6-2 or TRBV6-3 and TRBJ2-1, with a weak D call TRBD1 (5 bases). This receptor was obtained from a human donor in good health (CMV status not recorded). Some clones in this sample may be carry-over from other donors' samples. The source material was cultured CD8+ T cells from PBMCs, sampled from culture after CMV antigen stimulation. The CDR3 nucleotides are TGTGCCAGCAGTTACACAAATCAGGGCCATGAGCAGTTCTTC. Translated, it gives CASSYTNQGHEQFF.